There are many counts of the clone carrying this T cell receptor (beta chain). This entry comes from a study of T-cell reconstitution after alpha-beta-depleted transplantation in children. Trimming removed 2 bases at V and 7 bases at J, with 12 bases between. Looked up from germline, CDR1 is SGDLS and CDR2 is YYNGEE. The CDR3 spans 13 residues. Molecular barcoding with unique molecular identifiers was used for the TCRbeta library. Via MiXCR, TCRdb re-called the PCR reads, giving one row per CDR3 protein. Of almost 500,000 distinct CDR3 sequences listed, around 12% are singletons. Sample: PBMCs from the stem cell graft donor, taken from the stem cell graft. The sequence was obtained from a human donor who donated a stem cell graft to a child with combined immunodeficiency. The V gene is TRBV9, the J gene TRBJ2-5; D not resolved. The CDR3 DNA is TGTGCCAGCAGCGTGACCAATTTTGGGACCCAGTACTTC. This encodes CASSVTNFGTQYF.